This T cell receptor (beta chain) emerged from a study of blood T cell repertoires in COVID-19. The wider study: The United States, Italy and Spain provided the acute and convalescent COVID-19 samples. T cells, B-cell-depleted T cells, or PBMCs supplied cDNA or gDNA.

The junction had 8 bases not matched to a gene; V was cut back by 2 bases and J by 0 bases. This CDR3 spans 18 amino acids. Looked up from germline, CDR1 is SGHNT and CDR2 is YENEEA. This clone occurred a few times. Study processing details: Amplification from reference gene primers served as the basis for estimated nucleated cell counts. Assay used: immunoSEQ multiplex PCR; TCRdb lists only in-frame clones, some missing. That table furnishes V, J and clone size, whereas the DNA furnished D and trimming. The repertoire consists of more than 200,000 clones, with 85% to 90% occurring once and the leading ten covering roughly 2.4%.

The TCR sequence derives from a woman between 45 and 65 years old with acute or convalescent COVID-19. The material sequenced was peripheral blood. V usage is TRBV11-3 and J usage is TRBJ2-7, with 12 bases matching TRBD2. In DNA form, the CDR3 reads TGTGCCAGCAGCTTATTCGGACTAGCGGGACTCAGCTCCTACGAGCAGTACTTC. Translated, it gives CASSLFGLAGLSSYEQYF.